These T cell receptor beta chains were read from a single sample in a study of T-cell memory formation after mild COVID-19. Via MiXCR, TCRdb re-called the 5' RACE reads, giving one row per CDR3 protein. The table records about 180,000 distinct CDR3 sequences, 15% to 20% of them present only once. Sequenced: PBMCs or a T cell subset sorted from them (not recorded which). These receptors originate from a young man who had mild COVID-19 (a few samples of this study predate the infection). Cell type and time point are not known. CDR3s include the opening cysteine and the closing phenylalanine or tryptophan. The D gene is left open where the match is weak. Only some rows state a clone size, as once, few, many or a class for expanded clones.

V gene	clone size	J gene	D gene	CDR3 protein	CDR3 DNA
TRBV29-1	-	TRBJ2-3	-	CSGGGVSTDTQYF	TGCAGCGGGGGTGGGGTGAGCACAGATACGCAGTATTTT
TRBV5-1	few	TRBJ2-7	TRBD2	CASSTIAGGSYEQYF	TGCGCCAGCAGCACCATAGCGGGGGGCTCCTACGAGCAGTACTTC
TRBV12-3/TRBV12-4	-	TRBJ1-2	TRBD1	CASSFDRGGNYGYTF	TGTGCCAGCAGTTTCGACAGGGGGGGTAACTATGGCTACACCTTC
TRBV5-1	few	TRBJ2-1	TRBD1	CASSLAGQGVVGEQFF	TGCGCCAGCAGCCTTGCGGGACAGGGGGTGGTCGGTGAGCAGTTCTTC
TRBV20-1	-	TRBJ2-5	TRBD2	CSARADRGDQETQYF	TGCAGTGCTAGAGCCGATCGGGGGGACCAAGAGACCCAGTACTTC
TRBV12-3/TRBV12-4	-	TRBJ1-1	TRBD1	CASSGQGWPEAFF	TGTGCCAGCAGCGGACAGGGGTGGCCTGAAGCTTTCTTT
TRBV11-2	-	TRBJ2-1	-	CASSSLAGGDEQFF	TGTGCCAGCAGCTCACTCGCCGGGGGCGATGAGCAGTTCTTC
TRBV4-3	-	TRBJ2-2	TRBD2	CASTSRGYTGELFF	TGCGCCAGCACTTCGCGGGGGTACACCGGGGAGCTGTTTTTT
TRBV20-1	-	TRBJ2-5	-	CSVYSGGQETQYF	TGCAGTGTGTATAGCGGCGGCCAAGAGACCCAGTACTTC
TRBV4-1	few	TRBJ1-2	-	CASSQDRTTNYGYTF	TGCGCCAGCAGCCAAGACAGGACAACTAACTATGGCTACACCTTC
TRBV18	-	TRBJ2-3	-	CASSPLPITDTQYF	TGTGCCAGCTCACCACTCCCTATCACAGATACGCAGTATTTT
TRBV7-2	few	TRBJ1-6	-	CASTTDRRGLSPLHF	TGTGCCAGCACGACGGACAGACGGGGCCTCTCACCCCTCCACTTT
TRBV12-3/TRBV12-4	-	TRBJ2-1	TRBD2	CASNIYSAGGPREQFF	TGTGCCAGCAATATTTATTCAGCGGGGGGGCCTCGTGAGCAGTTCTTC
TRBV7-3	-	TRBJ2-5	-	CASSFTRGETQYF	TGTGCCAGCAGCTTTACCAGGGGAGAGACCCAGTACTTC
TRBV30	-	TRBJ2-7	TRBD1	CAWSSTGEHEQYF	TGTGCCTGGAGCTCAACAGGGGAGCACGAGCAGTACTTC
TRBV18	few	TRBJ2-6	-	CASSPTFGAGANVLTF	TGTGCCAGCTCCCCCACATTCGGGGCCGGGGCCAACGTCCTGACTTTC
TRBV3-1	few	TRBJ1-1	-	CASSPTVESSEAFF	TGTGCCAGCAGCCCGACAGTTGAGTCTTCAGAAGCTTTCTTT
TRBV9	few	TRBJ2-4	-	CASPEVAKNIQYF	TGTGCCAGTCCGGAGGTAGCCAAAAACATTCAGTACTTC
TRBV20-1	-	TRBJ1-4	-	CSASHRWGGEKLFF	TGCAGTGCTAGCCACCGATGGGGGGGTGAAAAACTGTTTTTT
TRBV4-2	-	TRBJ1-5	TRBD1	CASSQGPDRDGQPQHF	TGTGCCAGCAGCCAGGGACCCGACAGGGACGGTCAGCCCCAGCATTTT
TRBV7-2	-	TRBJ1-2	-	CASSPPGQKSIRNTF	TGTGCCAGCAGCCCCCCGGGCCAGAAATCGATTCGGAACACCTTC
TRBV6-2/TRBV6-3	-	TRBJ2-6	TRBD1	CASSRGQGSSGANVLTF	TGTGCCAGCAGCCGGGGACAGGGCAGCTCTGGGGCCAACGTCCTGACTTTC
TRBV7-3	-	TRBJ2-2	-	CASSWSGEAGELFF	TGTGCCAGCAGCTGGTCAGGGGAAGCCGGGGAGCTGTTTTTT
TRBV10-3	few	TRBJ2-5	-	CATGLQGETQYF	TGTGCCACTGGACTCCAGGGGGAGACCCAGTACTTC
TRBV29-1	few	TRBJ1-1	-	CSVEDGGAEAFF	TGCAGCGTTGAAGACGGTGGGGCTGAAGCTTTCTTT
TRBV7-3	-	TRBJ1-1	-	CASSSYANTEAFF	TGTGCCAGCAGCTCGTACGCGAACACTGAAGCTTTCTTT
TRBV20-1	few	TRBJ2-6	-	CSARVVSGSGANVLTF	TGCAGTGCTAGAGTCGTTAGTGGCTCTGGGGCCAACGTCCTGACTTTC
TRBV7-9	many	TRBJ2-5	-	CASSLEVTGTQYF	TGTGCCAGCAGCTTAGAAGTGACGGGGACCCAGTACTTC
TRBV7-9	few	TRBJ1-4	-	CASSSGTDRRNEKLFF	TGTGCCAGCAGCTCCGGAACCGACAGGAGAAATGAAAAACTGTTTTTT
TRBV3-1	-	TRBJ1-1	TRBD1	CASSQRQGGKAFF	TGTGCCAGCAGCCAACGACAGGGAGGGAAAGCTTTCTTT
TRBV20-1	-	TRBJ2-1	-	CSAEPPGQGGGEQFF	TGCAGTGCTGAGCCCCCCGGACAGGGCGGGGGTGAGCAGTTCTTC
TRBV28	-	TRBJ2-3	-	CASSIGSTDTQYF	TGTGCCAGCAGTATAGGGAGCACAGATACGCAGTATTTT
TRBV7-2	-	TRBJ1-2	TRBD1	CASSLARDRNYGYTF	TGTGCCAGCAGCTTAGCGCGGGACAGGAACTATGGCTACACCTTC
TRBV7-6	-	TRBJ1-2	-	CASSLAQGQNYGYTF	TGTGCCAGCAGCTTAGCCCAAGGACAGAACTATGGCTACACCTTC
TRBV18	few	TRBJ2-2	-	CASSPWAAANTGELFF	TGTGCCAGCTCACCATGGGCGGCCGCGAACACCGGGGAGCTGTTTTTT
TRBV20-1	-	TRBJ2-5	-	CSARVWTNQETQYF	TGCAGTGCTAGAGTGTGGACGAACCAAGAGACCCAGTACTTC
TRBV20-1	few	TRBJ1-4	TRBD1	CSARDMVSGQGPGEKLFF	TGCAGTGCTAGAGATATGGTGTCGGGACAGGGGCCAGGCGAAAAACTGTTTTTT
TRBV5-5	few	TRBJ2-3	-	CASSRYGTDTQYF	TGTGCCAGCAGCCGGTACGGCACAGATACGCAGTATTTT
TRBV3-1	few	TRBJ1-2	-	CASSQAENYGYTF	TGTGCCAGCAGCCAAGCCGAGAACTATGGCTACACCTTC
TRBV7-2	-	TRBJ2-3	-	CASSSNAPYITDTQYF	TGTGCCAGCAGCTCAAACGCACCCTATATCACAGATACGCAGTATTTT
TRBV27	few	TRBJ1-2	TRBD1	CASTGTGRNYGYTF	TGTGCCAGCACCGGGACAGGGAGGAACTATGGCTACACCTTC
TRBV5-1	-	TRBJ2-5	-	CASSLVPPQETQYF	TGCGCCAGCAGCTTGGTCCCCCCCCAAGAGACCCAGTACTTC
TRBV5-1	many	TRBJ1-5	-	CASSLVGNSNQPQHF	TGCGCCAGCAGCTTGGTGGGGAATAGCAATCAGCCCCAGCATTTT
TRBV5-6	many	TRBJ2-2	-	CASSLTPTGELFF	TGTGCCAGCAGCTTAACACCCACCGGGGAGCTGTTTTTT
TRBV5-1	few	TRBJ1-1	-	CASSFMPGNTEAFF	TGCGCCAGCAGCTTTATGCCGGGGAACACTGAAGCTTTCTTT